This entry features one T cell receptor (beta chain) sequence. Its target antigen remains unknown. No qualities accompany the bases; no much larger clone lies one base away. On a MiSeq, deep resolution sequencing aimed for a depth between 1 in 1 million and 1 in 200,000 T cells, with each clonotype covered approximately 10x on average. The immunoSEQ hsTCRB Kit was used to generate the TCR beta libraries. The published analysis was carried out like this. ImmunoSEQ Data Assistant and ImmunoSEQ Analyzer were used for data analysis, and V, D and J genes were assigned according to IMGT definitions. Clonality, which ranges from 0 to 1, was calculated by subtracting the normalized Shannon entropy of productive rearrangement frequencies from one. Public clonotype analysis was restricted to overrepresented clonotypes comprising at least 0.05% of each patient's repertoire. Repertoires from some twelve age-matched healthy donors in immuneACCESS were used as clonality controls. The table comes from immuneACCESS by way of TCRdb, which keeps in-frame sequences with V and J called. Part of the clones is missing from these tables; in studies checked, under half for an unresolved V gene and the rest for unknown reasons. V, J and clone size were drawn from that table, and D and trimming were deduced from the DNA. For this sample the table gives 140,000 to 150,000 clones, of which roughly three quarters were detected only once. The ten largest clonotypes hold around 4.9% of the sample.

There are 14 amino acids in the CDR3, from cysteine to phenylalanine inclusive. Here the CDR3 DNA is all that survives: 42 bases in frame from base 1. The germline V gene sets CDR1 to MNHEY and CDR2 to SVGAGI. The V and J ends are trimmed by 6 bases and 3 bases, leaving 14 bases between them. These data originate in a study of cytotoxic CD8 clonotypes in ibrutinib-treated CLL (dated by TCRdb to the early 2020s). At the level of the whole study: The cohort had 11 relapsed/refractory and approximately 14 treatment-naive patients; fewer than 18 were IGHV unmutated. Responses were partial in roughly 25 patients and complete in 2; after median around 66 months follow-up, about 14 stayed in remission and approximately 12 progressed. Response samples were obtained after a median of roughly eleven months of treatment, with a range of roughly 6 to 36 months. On average, each sample yielded around 230,000 productive templates and about 100,000 productive rearrangements. Of the approximately 86 participants in the trial, about two dozen had longitudinal samples available. Cryopreserved peripheral blood mononuclear cells were collected at three points: before therapy, at response, and at either sustained remission or disease progression. All remission and progressive disease samples were collected while patients were still receiving ibrutinib. Study-wide findings and limitations: Baseline clonality exceeded that of age-matched healthy donors and correlated strongly with circulating CD8+ T-cell counts. At ibrutinib response clonality went up, during sustained remission it held steady, and at progression it dropped back toward baseline. Sampling times were not matched between sustained-remission and progressing patients, and lymph node repertoires were not studied. Public clonotypes were rare and either shrank or stayed stable during treatment, and the rise in clonality at ibrutinib response reflected expansion of private clonotypes.

Reading the label with the study, this specimen's time point is: around 2 years on ibrutinib. Around 1.8 micrograms of genomic DNA were extracted from cryopreserved PBMCs for TCR beta library preparation. Longitudinal blood samples from CLL patients receiving ibrutinib monotherapy were subjected to high-throughput TCR beta sequencing. The patients were enrolled in a single-center, open-label phase 2 trial of ibrutinib monotherapy. The chain was built from TRBV6-5 and TRBJ1-2; a weak D assignment points to TRBD1 (6 bases agree). The sample in question was PBMCs, obtained after 24 months of ibrutinib treatment. This receptor was taken from a human donor with chronic lymphocytic leukemia. In nucleotide form, the sequence is TGTGCCAGCAGGCCCGACAGGCCCGACTATGGCTACACCTTC. Its translation is CASRPDRPDYGYTF.